Listed below are T cell receptor beta chains from one sample, sequenced in a study of T-cell memory formation after mild COVID-19. MiXCR was run by TCRdb on the 5' RACE reads, yielding one entry per CDR3 protein. The sample contains about 310,000 distinct CDR3 sequences, 15% to 20% of which appear only once. Sequencing was carried out using PBMCs or a T cell subset sorted from them (not recorded which). The receptors shown here come from a man between 18 and 35 years old who had mild COVID-19 (a few samples of this study predate the infection). Cell type and time point are not known. Both conserved end residues are part of each CDR3. Fields, in order: clone size, D gene, J gene, V gene, CDR3 DNA, CDR3 protein. The D gene is left open where the match is weak. A clone size is listed for some rows: how often the clone was seen (once, few, many), or a class if it is expanded.

clone_size: .
d_call: .
j_call: TRBJ2-5
v_call: TRBV9
cdr3_nt: TGTGCCAGCAGCCTTTATCCTGGGGGGGAGACCCAGTACTTC
cdr3_aa: CASSLYPGGETQYF

clone_size: once
d_call: .
j_call: TRBJ1-4
v_call: TRBV12-3/TRBV12-4
cdr3_nt: TGTGCCAGCTCTCTTGGGCAGACGACGCTGTTTTTT
cdr3_aa: CASSLGQTTLFF

clone_size: .
d_call: .
j_call: TRBJ2-1
v_call: TRBV9
cdr3_nt: TGTGCCAGCAGCCCCCGTCCTAGCGCGTCCGGGAATGAGCAGTTCTTC
cdr3_aa: CASSPRPSASGNEQFF

clone_size: .
d_call: .
j_call: TRBJ1-2
v_call: TRBV7-2
cdr3_nt: TGTGCCAGCAGCCAGTCCGTCCAGCCAGGCTATGGCTACACCTTC
cdr3_aa: CASSQSVQPGYGYTF

clone_size: few
d_call: TRBD2
j_call: TRBJ2-1
v_call: TRBV20-1
cdr3_nt: TGCAGTGCTCCCCCTAGCGGGGCAAATGAGCAGTTCTTC
cdr3_aa: CSAPPSGANEQFF

clone_size: few
d_call: TRBD1
j_call: TRBJ2-5
v_call: TRBV6-1
cdr3_nt: TGTGCCAGCAGTGAAGAGACAGGGGGCGCAGAGACCCAGTACTTC
cdr3_aa: CASSEETGGAETQYF

clone_size: few
d_call: .
j_call: TRBJ2-3
v_call: TRBV7-2
cdr3_nt: TGTGCCAGCACCGAAGGAGGGCTCACAGATACGCAGTATTTT
cdr3_aa: CASTEGGLTDTQYF

clone_size: many
d_call: .
j_call: TRBJ2-5
v_call: TRBV12-3/TRBV12-4
cdr3_nt: TGTGCCAGCAGACACACTATACGAGGGGAGACCCAGTACTTC
cdr3_aa: CASRHTIRGETQYF

clone_size: .
d_call: TRBD1
j_call: TRBJ2-1
v_call: TRBV7-9
cdr3_nt: TGTGCCAGCAGCGAGCAGGGACAGGGAGGAGAGCAGTTCTTC
cdr3_aa: CASSEQGQGGEQFF

clone_size: many
d_call: TRBD2
j_call: TRBJ2-3
v_call: TRBV7-2
cdr3_nt: TGTGCCAGCAGCCCCCGAGTCCAGCGGGGGACAGATACGCAGTATTTT
cdr3_aa: CASSPRVQRGTDTQYF

clone_size: .
d_call: .
j_call: TRBJ2-6
v_call: TRBV20-1
cdr3_nt: TGCAGTGCTAGAGAAGGACGGGCTTTGGGGGGGGCCAACGTCCTGACTTTC
cdr3_aa: CSAREGRALGGANVLTF

clone_size: few
d_call: TRBD2
j_call: TRBJ2-3
v_call: TRBV5-6
cdr3_nt: TGTGCCAGCACCCCCTGGGAGCGGGGGGGCACAGATACGCAGTATTTT
cdr3_aa: CASTPWERGGTDTQYF